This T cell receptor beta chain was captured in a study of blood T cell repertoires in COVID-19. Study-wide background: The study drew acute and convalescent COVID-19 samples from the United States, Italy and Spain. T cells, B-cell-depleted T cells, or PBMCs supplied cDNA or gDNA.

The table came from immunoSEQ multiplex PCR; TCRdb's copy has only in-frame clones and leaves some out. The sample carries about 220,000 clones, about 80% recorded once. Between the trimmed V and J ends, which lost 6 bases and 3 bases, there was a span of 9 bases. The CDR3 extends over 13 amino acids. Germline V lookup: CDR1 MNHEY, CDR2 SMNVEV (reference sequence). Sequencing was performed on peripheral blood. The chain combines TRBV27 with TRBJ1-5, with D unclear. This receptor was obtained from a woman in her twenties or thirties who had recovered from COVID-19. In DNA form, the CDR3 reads TGTGCCAGCAGCTCCTCCCTCAATCAGCCCCAGCATTTT. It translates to CASSSSLNQPQHF.